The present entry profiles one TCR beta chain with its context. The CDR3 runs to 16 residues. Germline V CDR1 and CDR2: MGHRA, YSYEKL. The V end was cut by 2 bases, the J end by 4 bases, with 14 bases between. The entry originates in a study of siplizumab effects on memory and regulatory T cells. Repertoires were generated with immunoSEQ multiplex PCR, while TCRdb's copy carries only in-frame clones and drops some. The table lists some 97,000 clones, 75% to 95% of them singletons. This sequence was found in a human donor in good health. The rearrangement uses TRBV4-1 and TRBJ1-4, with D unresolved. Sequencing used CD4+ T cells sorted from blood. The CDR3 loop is CASSQSFGGNNEKLFF. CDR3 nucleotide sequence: TGCGCCAGCAGCCAATCATTCGGCGGAAATAATGAAAAACTGTTTTTT.